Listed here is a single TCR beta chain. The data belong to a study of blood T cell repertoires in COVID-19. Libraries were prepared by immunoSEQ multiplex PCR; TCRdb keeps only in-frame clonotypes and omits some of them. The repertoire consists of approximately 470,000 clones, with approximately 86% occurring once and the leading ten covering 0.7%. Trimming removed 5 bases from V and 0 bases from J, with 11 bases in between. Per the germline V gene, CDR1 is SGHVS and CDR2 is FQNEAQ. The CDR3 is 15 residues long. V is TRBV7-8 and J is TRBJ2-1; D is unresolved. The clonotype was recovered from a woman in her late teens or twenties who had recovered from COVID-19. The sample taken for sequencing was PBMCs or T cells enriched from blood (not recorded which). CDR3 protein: CASSPRRSSYNEQFF. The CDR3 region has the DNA TGTGCCAGCAGCCCACGGCGGAGCTCCTACAATGAGCAGTTCTTC.